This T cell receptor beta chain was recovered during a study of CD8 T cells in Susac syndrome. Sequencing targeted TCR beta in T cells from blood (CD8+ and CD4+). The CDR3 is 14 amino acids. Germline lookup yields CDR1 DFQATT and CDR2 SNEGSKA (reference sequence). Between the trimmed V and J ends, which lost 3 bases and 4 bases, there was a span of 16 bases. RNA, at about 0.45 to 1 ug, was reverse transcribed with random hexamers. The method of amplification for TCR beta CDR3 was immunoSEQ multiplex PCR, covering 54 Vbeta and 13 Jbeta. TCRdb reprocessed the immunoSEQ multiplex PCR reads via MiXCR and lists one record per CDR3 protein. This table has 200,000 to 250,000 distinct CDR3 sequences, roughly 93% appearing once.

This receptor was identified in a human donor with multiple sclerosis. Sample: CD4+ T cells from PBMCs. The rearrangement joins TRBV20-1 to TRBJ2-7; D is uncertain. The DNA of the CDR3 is TGCAGTGCTAGTCAGGAACCTTGGGCTTACGAGCAGTACTTC. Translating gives CSASQEPWAYEQYF.